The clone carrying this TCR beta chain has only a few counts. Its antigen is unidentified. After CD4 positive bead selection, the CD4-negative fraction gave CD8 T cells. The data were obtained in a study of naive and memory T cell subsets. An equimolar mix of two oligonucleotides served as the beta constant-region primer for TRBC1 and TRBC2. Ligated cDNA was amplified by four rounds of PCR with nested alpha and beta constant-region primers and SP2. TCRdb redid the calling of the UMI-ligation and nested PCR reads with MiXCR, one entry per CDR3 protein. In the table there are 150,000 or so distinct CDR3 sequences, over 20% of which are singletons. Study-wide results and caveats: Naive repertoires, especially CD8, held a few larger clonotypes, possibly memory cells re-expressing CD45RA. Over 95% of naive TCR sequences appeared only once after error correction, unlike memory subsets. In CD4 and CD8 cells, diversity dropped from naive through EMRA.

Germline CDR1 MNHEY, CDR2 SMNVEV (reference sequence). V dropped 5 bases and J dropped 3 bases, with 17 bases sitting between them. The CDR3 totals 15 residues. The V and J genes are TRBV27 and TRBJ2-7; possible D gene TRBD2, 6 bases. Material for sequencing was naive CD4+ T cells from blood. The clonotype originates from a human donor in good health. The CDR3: CASSPFPGLVYEQYF. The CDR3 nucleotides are TGTGCCAGCAGTCCCTTTCCGGGACTGGTCTACGAGCAGTACTTC.